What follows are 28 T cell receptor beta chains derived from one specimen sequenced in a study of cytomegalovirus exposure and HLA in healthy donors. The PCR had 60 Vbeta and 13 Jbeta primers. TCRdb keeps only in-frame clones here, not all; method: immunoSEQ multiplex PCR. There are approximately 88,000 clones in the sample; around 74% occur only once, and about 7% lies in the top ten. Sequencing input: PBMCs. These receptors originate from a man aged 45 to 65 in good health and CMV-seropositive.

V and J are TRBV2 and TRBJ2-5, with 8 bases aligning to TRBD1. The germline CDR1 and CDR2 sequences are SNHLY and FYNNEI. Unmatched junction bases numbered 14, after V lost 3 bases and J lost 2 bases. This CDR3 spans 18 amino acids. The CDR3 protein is CASSDLIWTGLGQETQYF. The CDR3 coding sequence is TGTGCCAGCAGTGACCTGATTTGGACAGGGTTGGGGCAAGAGACCCAGTACTTC.

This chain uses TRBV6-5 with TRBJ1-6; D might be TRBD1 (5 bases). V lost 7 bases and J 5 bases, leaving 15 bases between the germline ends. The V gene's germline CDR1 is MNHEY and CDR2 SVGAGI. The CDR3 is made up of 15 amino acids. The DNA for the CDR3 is TGTGCCAGCACCTCGGGGGGAGTGAATAATTCACCCCTCCACTTT. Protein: CASTSGGVNNSPLHF.

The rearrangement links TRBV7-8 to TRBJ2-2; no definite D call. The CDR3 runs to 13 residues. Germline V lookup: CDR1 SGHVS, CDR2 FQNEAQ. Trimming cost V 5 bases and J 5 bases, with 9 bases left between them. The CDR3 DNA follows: TGTGCCAGCAGCCGGAGCCCGACCGGGGAGCTGTTTTTT. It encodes CASSRSPTGELFF.

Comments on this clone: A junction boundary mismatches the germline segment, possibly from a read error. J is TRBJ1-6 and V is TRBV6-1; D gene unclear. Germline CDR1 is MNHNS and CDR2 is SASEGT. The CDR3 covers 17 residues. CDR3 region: CASREGRSYPYNSPLNF. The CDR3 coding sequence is TGTGCCAGCAGGGAAGGCAGATCTTACCCATATAATTCACCCCTCAACTTT.

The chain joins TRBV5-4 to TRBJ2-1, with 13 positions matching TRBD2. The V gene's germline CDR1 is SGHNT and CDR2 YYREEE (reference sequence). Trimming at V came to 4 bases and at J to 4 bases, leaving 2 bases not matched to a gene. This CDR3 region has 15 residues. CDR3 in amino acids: CASSPGLAGYNEQFF. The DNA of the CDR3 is TGTGCCAGCAGCCCGGGACTAGCGGGGTACAATGAGCAGTTCTTC.

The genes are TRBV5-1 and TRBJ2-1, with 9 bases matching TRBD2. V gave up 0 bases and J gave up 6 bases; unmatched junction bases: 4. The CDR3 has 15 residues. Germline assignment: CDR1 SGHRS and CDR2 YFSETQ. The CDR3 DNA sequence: TGCGCCAGCAGCTTGGGCGGGGGGGCCTCCAATGAGCAGTTCTTC. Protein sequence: CASSLGGGASNEQFF.

Here the CDR3 reads CASSKETGGDYGYTF. As DNA, the CDR3 is TGTGCCAGTAGTAAAGAAACAGGGGGCGACTATGGCTACACCTTC. The J gene is TRBJ1-2, the V gene TRBV19, with 9 nucleotides matching TRBD1. Germline assignment: CDR1 LNHDA and CDR2 SQIVND (reference sequence). This CDR3 comprises 15 residues. V gave up 4 bases and J gave up 3 bases; unmatched junction bases: 6. Filled out from reference TRBV19 and TRBJ1-2, the complete variable domain reads DGGITQSPKYLFRKEGQNVTLSCEQNLNHDAMYWYRQDPGQGLRLIYYSQIVNDFQKGDIAEGYSVSREKKESFPLTVTSAQKNPTAFYLCASSKETGGDYGYTFGSGTRLTVV.

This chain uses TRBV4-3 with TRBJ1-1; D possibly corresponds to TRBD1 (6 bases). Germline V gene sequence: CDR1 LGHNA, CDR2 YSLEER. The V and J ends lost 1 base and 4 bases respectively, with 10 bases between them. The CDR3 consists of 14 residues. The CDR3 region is CASSQVGGATEAFF. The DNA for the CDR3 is TGCGCCAGCAGCCAAGTTGGGGGGGCCACTGAAGCTTTCTTT.

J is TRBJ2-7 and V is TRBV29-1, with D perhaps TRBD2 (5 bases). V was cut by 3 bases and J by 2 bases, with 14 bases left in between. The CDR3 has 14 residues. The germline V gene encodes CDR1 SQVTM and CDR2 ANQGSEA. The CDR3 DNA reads TGCAGCGTTGAGACGGCGGACTTAACCTACGAGCAGTACTTC. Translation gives CSVETADLTYEQYF.

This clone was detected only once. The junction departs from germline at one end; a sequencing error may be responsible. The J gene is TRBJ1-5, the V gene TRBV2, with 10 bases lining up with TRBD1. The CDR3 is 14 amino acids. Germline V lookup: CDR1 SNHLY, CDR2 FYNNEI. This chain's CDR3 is CASSTGQGYQPQNF. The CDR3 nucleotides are TGTGCCAGCAGTACGGGACAGGGGTATCAGCCCCAGAATTTT. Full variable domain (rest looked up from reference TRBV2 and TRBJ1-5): EPEVTQTPSHQVTQMGQEVILRCVPISNHLYFYWYRQILGQKVEFLVSFYNNEISEKSEIFDDQFSVERPDGSNFTLKIRSTKLEDSAMYFCASSTGQGYQPQNFGDGTRLSIL.

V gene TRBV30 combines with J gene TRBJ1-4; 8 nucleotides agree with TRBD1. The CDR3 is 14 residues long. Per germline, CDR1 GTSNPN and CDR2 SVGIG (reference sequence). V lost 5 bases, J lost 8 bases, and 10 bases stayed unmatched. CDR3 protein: CAWESGTGTEKLFF. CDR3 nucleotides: TGTGCCTGGGAATCCGGGACAGGTACCGAAAAACTGTTTTTT.

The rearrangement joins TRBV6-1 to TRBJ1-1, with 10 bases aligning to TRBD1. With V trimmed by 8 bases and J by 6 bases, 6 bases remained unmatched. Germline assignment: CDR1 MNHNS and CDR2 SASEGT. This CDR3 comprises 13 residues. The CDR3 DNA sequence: TGTGCCAGCCGGGGACAGGGGATTTCTGAAGCTTTCTTT. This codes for CASRGQGISEAFF.

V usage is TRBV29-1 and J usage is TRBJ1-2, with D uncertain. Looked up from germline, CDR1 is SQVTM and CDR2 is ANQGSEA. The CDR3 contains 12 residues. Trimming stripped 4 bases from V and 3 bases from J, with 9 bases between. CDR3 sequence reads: CSVVGSDYGYTF. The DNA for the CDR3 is TGCAGCGTTGTCGGGTCCGACTATGGCTACACCTTC.

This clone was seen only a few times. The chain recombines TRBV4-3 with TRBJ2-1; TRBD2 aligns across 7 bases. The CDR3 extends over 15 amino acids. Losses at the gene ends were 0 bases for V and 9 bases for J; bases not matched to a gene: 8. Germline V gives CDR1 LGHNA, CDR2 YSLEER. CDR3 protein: CASSQEGTKAGEQFF. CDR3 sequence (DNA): TGCGCCAGCAGCCAAGAGGGGACTAAAGCTGGTGAGCAGTTCTTC.

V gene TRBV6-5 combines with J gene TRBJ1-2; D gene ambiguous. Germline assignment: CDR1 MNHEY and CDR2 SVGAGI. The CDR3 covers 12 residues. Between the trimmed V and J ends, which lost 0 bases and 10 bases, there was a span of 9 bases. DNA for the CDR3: TGTGCCAGCAGTTACTCCGCCGGGTCCTACACCTTC. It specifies CASSYSAGSYTF.

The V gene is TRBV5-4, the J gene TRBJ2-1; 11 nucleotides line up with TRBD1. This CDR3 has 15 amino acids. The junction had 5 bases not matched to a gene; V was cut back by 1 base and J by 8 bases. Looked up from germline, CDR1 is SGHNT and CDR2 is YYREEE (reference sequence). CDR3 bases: TGTGCCAGCAGCTTGACCGGACAGGGGGCCGATGAGCAGTTCTTC. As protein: CASSLTGQGADEQFF.

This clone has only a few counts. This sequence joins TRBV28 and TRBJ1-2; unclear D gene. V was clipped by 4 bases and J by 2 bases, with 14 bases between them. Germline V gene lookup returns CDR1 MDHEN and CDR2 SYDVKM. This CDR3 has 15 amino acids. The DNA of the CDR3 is TGTGCCAGCAGTTCTGGCTACAGTAAGAACTATGGCTACACCTTC. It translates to CASSSGYSKNYGYTF.

Here the CDR3 DNA reads TGTGCCAGCAACCGACAGGGTTATAATTCACCCCTCCACTTT. It yields the protein CASNRQGYNSPLHF. The chain links TRBV6-5 to TRBJ1-6; 7 nucleotides match TRBD1. The germline V gene encodes CDR1 MNHEY and CDR2 SVGAGI. V lost 7 bases to trimming and J lost 4 bases; unmatched junction nucleotides: 4. The CDR3 runs 14 residues.

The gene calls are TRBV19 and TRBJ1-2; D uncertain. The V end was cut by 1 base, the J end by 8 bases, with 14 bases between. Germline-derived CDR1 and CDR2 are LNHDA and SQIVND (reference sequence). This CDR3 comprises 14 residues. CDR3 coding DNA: TGTGCCAGTAGTATAGTAGCGTCCCGAAGGGGCTACACCTTC. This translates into CASSIVASRRGYTF.

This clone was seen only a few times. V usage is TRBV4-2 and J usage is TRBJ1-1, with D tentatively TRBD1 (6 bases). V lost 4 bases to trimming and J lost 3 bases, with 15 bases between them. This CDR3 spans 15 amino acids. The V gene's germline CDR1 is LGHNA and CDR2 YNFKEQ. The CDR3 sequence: CASSPAQGPDTEAFF. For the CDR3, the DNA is TGTGCCAGCAGCCCTGCACAGGGACCCGACACTGAAGCTTTCTTT.

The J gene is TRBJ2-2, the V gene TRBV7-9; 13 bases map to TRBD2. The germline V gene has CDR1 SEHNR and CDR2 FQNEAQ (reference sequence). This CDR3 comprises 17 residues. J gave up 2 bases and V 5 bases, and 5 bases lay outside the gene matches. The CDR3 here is CASSRGLAGANTGELFF. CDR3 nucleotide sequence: TGTGCCAGCAGCCGAGGACTAGCGGGGGCCAACACCGGGGAGCTGTTTTTT.

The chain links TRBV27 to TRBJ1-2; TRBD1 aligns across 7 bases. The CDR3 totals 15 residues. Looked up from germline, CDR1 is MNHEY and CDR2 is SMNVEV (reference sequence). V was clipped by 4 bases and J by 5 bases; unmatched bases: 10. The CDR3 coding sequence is TGTGCCAGCAGTTCTGTGGGACAGCAAGAGTATGGCTACACCTTC. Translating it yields CASSSVGQQEYGYTF.

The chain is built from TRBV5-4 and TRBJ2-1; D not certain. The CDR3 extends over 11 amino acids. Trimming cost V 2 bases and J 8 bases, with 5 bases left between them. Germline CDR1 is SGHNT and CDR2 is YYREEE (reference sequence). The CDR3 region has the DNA TGTGCCAGCAGCTTAGAGGATGAGCAGTTCTTC. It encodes CASSLEDEQFF.

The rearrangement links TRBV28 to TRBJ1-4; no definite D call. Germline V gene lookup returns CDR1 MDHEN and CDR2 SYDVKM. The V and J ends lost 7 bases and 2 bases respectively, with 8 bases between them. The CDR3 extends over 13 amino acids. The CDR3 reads CASNDYTNEKLFF. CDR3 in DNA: TGTGCCAGCAACGACTACACTAATGAAAAACTGTTTTTT.

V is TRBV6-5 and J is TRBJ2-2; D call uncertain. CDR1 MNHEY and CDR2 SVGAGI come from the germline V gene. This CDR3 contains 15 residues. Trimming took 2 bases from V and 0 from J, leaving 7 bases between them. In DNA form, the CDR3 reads TGTGCCAGCAGTTACGTGGCAGCGAACACCGGGGAGCTGTTTTTT. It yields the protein CASSYVAANTGELFF.

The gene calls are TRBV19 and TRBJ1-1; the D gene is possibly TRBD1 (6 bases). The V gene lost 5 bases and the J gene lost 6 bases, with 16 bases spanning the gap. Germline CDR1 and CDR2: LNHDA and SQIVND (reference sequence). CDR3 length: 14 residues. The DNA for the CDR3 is TGTGCCAGTAGTCCCCTAAACAGGGTTGCTGAAGCTTTCTTT. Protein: CASSPLNRVAEAFF.

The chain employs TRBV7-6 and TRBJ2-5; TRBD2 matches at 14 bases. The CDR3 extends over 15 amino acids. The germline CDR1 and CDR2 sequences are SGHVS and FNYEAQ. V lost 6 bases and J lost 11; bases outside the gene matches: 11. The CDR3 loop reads CASSQGTSGGREQYF. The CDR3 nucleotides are TGTGCCAGCAGTCAGGGGACTAGCGGGGGTCGGGAGCAGTACTTC.

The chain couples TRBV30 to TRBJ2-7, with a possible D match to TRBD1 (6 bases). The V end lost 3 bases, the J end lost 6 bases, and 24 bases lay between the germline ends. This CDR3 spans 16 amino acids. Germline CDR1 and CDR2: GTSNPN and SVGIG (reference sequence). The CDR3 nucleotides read TGTGCCTGGAGCCAGGGGCTCCTACGAGGTGGCCCCGAGCAGTACTTC. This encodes CAWSQGLLRGGPEQYF.